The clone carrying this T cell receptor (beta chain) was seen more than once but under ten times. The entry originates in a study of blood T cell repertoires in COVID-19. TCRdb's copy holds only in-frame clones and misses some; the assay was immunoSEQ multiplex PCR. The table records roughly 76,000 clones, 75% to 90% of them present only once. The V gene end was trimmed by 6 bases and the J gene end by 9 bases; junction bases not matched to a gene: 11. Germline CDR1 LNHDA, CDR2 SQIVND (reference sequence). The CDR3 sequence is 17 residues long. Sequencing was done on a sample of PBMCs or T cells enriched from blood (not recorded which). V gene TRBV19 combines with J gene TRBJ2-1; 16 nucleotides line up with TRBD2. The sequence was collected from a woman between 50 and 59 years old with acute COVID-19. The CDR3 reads CASRPRGLAGGPVEQFF. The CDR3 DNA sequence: TGTGCCAGTAGGCCCAGGGGACTAGCGGGAGGGCCGGTTGAGCAGTTCTTC. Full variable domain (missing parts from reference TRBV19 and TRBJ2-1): DGGITQSPKYLFRKEGQNVTLSCEQNLNHDAMYWYRQDPGQGLRLIYYSQIVNDFQKGDIAEGYSVSREKKESFPLTVTSAQKNPTAFYLCASRPRGLAGGPVEQFFGPGTRLTVL.